These 12 T cell receptor beta chains came from one sample sequenced in a study of blood T cell repertoires in COVID-19. Measured with immunoSEQ multiplex PCR; TCRdb has only the in-frame clones, and not every one. This table has 350,000 to 550,000 clones, around 87% appearing once. The sequenced material came from PBMCs or T cells enriched from blood (not recorded which). The source of these receptors is a man aged 25 to 40 who had recovered from COVID-19.

V gene TRBV11-2 combines with J gene TRBJ2-7; 8 nucleotides line up with TRBD2. The CDR3 has 15 residues. The ends lost 2 bases at V and 2 bases at J; junction bases unmatched: 5. The germline V gene encodes CDR1 SGHAT and CDR2 FQNNGV. CDR3 nucleotide sequence: TGTGCCAGCAGCTTATTCCTAGCGGGCCCCTACGAGCAGTACTTC. The encoded protein is CASSLFLAGPYEQYF. Full variable domain (outside the CDR3, taken from reference TRBV11-2 and TRBJ2-7): EAGVAQSPRYKIIEKRQSVAFWCNPISGHATLYWYQQILGQGPKLLIQFQNNGVVDDSQLPKDRFSAERLKGVDSTLKIQPAKLEDSAVYLCASSLFLAGPYEQYFGPGTRLTVT.

The genes are TRBV4-1 and TRBJ2-1, with 10 nucleotides matching TRBD2. V lost 4 bases and J lost 2; bases outside the gene matches: 8. CDR1 and CDR2 from the germline V gene are MGHRA and YSYEKL. The CDR3 covers 17 residues. CDR3 sequence (DNA): TGCGCCAGCAGCCTATCCAGACTAGCGGGTACCTACAATGAGCAGTTCTTC. This encodes CASSLSRLAGTYNEQFF.

This sequence joins TRBV10-3 and TRBJ2-7, with D perhaps TRBD1 (6 bases). There are 12 residues in the CDR3. V was cut by 6 bases and J by 6 bases, with 12 bases left in between. CDR1 ENHRY and CDR2 SYGVKD come from the germline V gene. The CDR3 loop is CAIRGQGSEQYF. CDR3 coding DNA: TGTGCCATCAGAGGGCAGGGGTCCGAGCAGTACTTC.

In its sample, this clone was seen a few times. J is TRBJ1-3 and V is TRBV5-6; 7 bases agree with TRBD1. CDR1 is SGHDT and CDR2 is YYEEEE in the germline V gene. The CDR3 sequence is 16 residues long. V trimming: 3 bases; J trimming: 0 bases; junction bases outside the gene matches: 6. CDR3 region: CASSSVGDSSGNTIYF. CDR3 in DNA: TGTGCCAGCAGCTCGGTTGGGGACAGCTCTGGAAACACCATATATTTT.

In regard to this clone: One junction end does not reproduce the germline sequence, and a read error may be involved. The DNA for the CDR3 is TGTGTCAGAAGCTCACCAGGGGGGTCACCCCTCCACTTT. It codes for CVRSSPGGSPLHF. The chain uses TRBV5-3 and TRBJ1-6; 7 nucleotides line up with TRBD1. TRBV5-3 is treated as an ORF (open reading frame) with a function not yet certain. The CDR3 consists of 13 residues.

The J gene is TRBJ1-6, the V gene TRBV18; 7 nucleotides agree with TRBD1. J lost 5 bases, V lost 1 base, and 2 bases had no gene match. The CDR3 loop spans 15 amino acids. From germline, CDR1 is KGHSH and CDR2 LQKENI. This CDR3 is CASSPRQGDNSPLHF. The CDR3 DNA follows: TGTGCCAGCTCACCACGACAGGGTGATAATTCACCCCTCCACTTT.

The CDR3: CASSLSGSTDTQYF. CDR3 sequence (DNA): TGTGCCAGCAGTCTTAGCGGGAGTACAGATACGCAGTATTTT. This rearrangement joins TRBV3-1 (or the pseudogene TRBV3-2) to TRBJ2-3; 9 nucleotides match TRBD2. The germline V gene has CDR1 LGHDT and CDR2 YNNKEL (reference sequence). The CDR3 runs 14 residues. Trimming removed 6 bases from V and 3 bases from J; junction bases left unmatched: 4.

The chain's CDR3 is CASTPGGVNEQFF. As DNA, the CDR3 is TGTGCCAGCACCCCTGGGGGCGTCAATGAGCAGTTCTTC. The chain employs TRBV12-3 or TRBV12-4 and TRBJ2-1, with D perhaps matching TRBD1 (6 bases). Trimming stripped 7 bases from V and 6 bases from J, with 13 bases between. The CDR3 contains 13 residues.

The V gene is TRBV28, the J gene TRBJ2-1; 9 bases agree with TRBD2. CDR3 length equals 18 residues. CDR1 is MDHEN, CDR2 SYDVKM, per germline. V dropped 5 bases and J dropped 3; count of bases not matched to a gene: 14. The CDR3 region has the DNA TGTGCCAGCAGTCTAAACTCCGCGGGACTAGCAGACTACAATGAGCAGTTCTTC. Amino acid sequence: CASSLNSAGLADYNEQFF.

V is TRBV18 and J is TRBJ1-4; TRBD1 matches at 7 bases. The CDR3 is 14 residues long. The V gene's germline CDR1 is KGHSH and CDR2 LQKENI. J was trimmed by 5 bases and V by 4 bases; bases with no gene match: 4. CDR3 residues: CASSRGQMNEKLFF. Written as DNA, the CDR3 is TGTGCCAGCTCACGGGGACAGATGAATGAAAAACTGTTTTTT.

The V and J genes are TRBV9 and TRBJ2-2; the D gene is possibly TRBD2 (6 bases). Germline CDR1 SGDLS, CDR2 YYNGEE. CDR3 length: 15 residues. V lost 2 bases to trimming and J lost 6 bases, with 14 bases between them. CDR3: CASSVGGEVSGELFF. CDR3 in DNA: TGTGCCAGCAGCGTGGGGGGAGAGGTCTCCGGGGAGCTGTTTTTT.

This sequence joins TRBV5-1 and TRBJ2-1; D is possibly TRBD2 (6 bases). Germline V CDR1 and CDR2: SGHRS, YFSETQ. This CDR3 is 12 amino acids long. V was cut by 5 bases and J by 5 bases, with 8 bases left in between. Here the CDR3 reads CASRSGDNEQFF. DNA for the CDR3: TGCGCCAGCAGATCGGGGGACAATGAGCAGTTCTTC.